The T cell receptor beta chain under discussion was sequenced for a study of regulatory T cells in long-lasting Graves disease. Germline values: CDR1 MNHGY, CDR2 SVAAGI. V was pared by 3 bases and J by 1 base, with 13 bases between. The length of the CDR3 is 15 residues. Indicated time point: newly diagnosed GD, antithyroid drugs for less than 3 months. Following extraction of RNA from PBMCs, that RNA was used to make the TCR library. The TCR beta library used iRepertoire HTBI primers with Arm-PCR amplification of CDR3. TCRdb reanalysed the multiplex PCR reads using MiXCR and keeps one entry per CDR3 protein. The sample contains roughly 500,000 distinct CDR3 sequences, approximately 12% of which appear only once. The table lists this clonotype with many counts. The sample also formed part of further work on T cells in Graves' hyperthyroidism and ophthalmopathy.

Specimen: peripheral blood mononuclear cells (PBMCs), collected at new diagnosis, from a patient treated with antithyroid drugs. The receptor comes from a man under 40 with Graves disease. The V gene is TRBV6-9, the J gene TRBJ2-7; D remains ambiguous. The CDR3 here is CASSYRIGPSYEQYF. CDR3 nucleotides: TGTGCCAGCAGTTACAGAATAGGACCTTCCTACGAGCAGTACTTC.